A selection of T cell receptor beta chains follows, all from one sample in a study of blood T cell repertoires in COVID-19. TCRdb's copy holds only in-frame clones and misses some; the assay was immunoSEQ multiplex PCR. Among fewer than 400,000 clones, 75% to 90% were seen once, and the ten largest hold around 1.8%. Source material: PBMCs or T cells enriched from blood (not recorded which). The receptors originated from a woman in her 30s who had been exposed to COVID-19. CDR3s include the opening cysteine and the closing phenylalanine or tryptophan. A D gene is named only where the DNA matches it firmly. Clone size is given for some rows only: seen once, a few or many times, or a class if the clone is expanded.

.	.	TRBV19	TRBJ1-2	TGTGCCAGTACCACTCCCGGCGGTATCTATGGCTACACCTTC	CASTTPGGIYGYTF
.	TRBD1	TRBV7-9	TRBJ2-7	TGTGCCAGCAGTCCTGACAGGGTCTACGAGCAGTACTTC	CASSPDRVYEQYF
.	TRBD2	TRBV27	TRBJ2-7	TGTGCCAGCAGTTATCAACCGGGGGGGAACTACGAGCAGTACTTC	CASSYQPGGNYEQYF
.	TRBD1	TRBV3-1/TRBV3-2	TRBJ2-5	TGTGCCAGCAGCCAAGCAGGGGGCGGGGAGACCCAGTACTTC	CASSQAGGGETQYF
few	TRBD2	TRBV27	TRBJ2-7	TGTGCCAGCTCTTCTGGCGGGGGGGTACCCTACGAGCAGTACTTC	CASSSGGGVPYEQYF
once	TRBD1	TRBV6-5	TRBJ1-1	TGTGCCAGCAGGAGAGGGGGCGGTGATGAAGCTTTCTTT	CASRRGGGDEAFF
.	TRBD2	TRBV9	TRBJ2-5	TGTGCCAGCAGCGGAGGACTAGCGGGGGTACAAGAGACCCAGTACTTC	CASSGGLAGVQETQYF
.	.	TRBV19	TRBJ1-1	TGTGCCAGTAGTATTTGGGGCAGGGTTGGCACTGAAGCTTTCTTT	CASSIWGRVGTEAFF
.	TRBD1	TRBV18	TRBJ1-6	TGTGCCAGCAACTGGGACAGCGGTTCACCCCTCCACTTT	CASNWDSGSPLHF
.	TRBD2	TRBV19	TRBJ2-1	TGTGCCAGTAGGTTACTAGCGGGGGGGCCCAATGAGCAGTTCTTC	CASRLLAGGPNEQFF
.	.	TRBV7-9	TRBJ1-2	TGTGCCAGCAGCTCCTCAGATGGTTTTGGCTACACCTTC	CASSSSDGFGYTF